The 20 T cell receptor beta chains presented below share a single source sample, sequenced in a study of beta chain features in type 1 diabetes. General study results and limits: In all four CD4+ subsets, TCRB CDR3 length was significantly, moderately reduced in type 1 diabetes.

What these receptors recognize is not known. TCRB transcripts that were expressed got sequenced, as all of the isolated RNA had been reverse transcribed. Libraries were prepared by immunoSEQ multiplex PCR; TCRdb keeps only in-frame clonotypes and omits some of them. Of 100,000 to 150,000 clones in the sample, 17% were seen once. Sequenced input: central memory CD4+ T cells from blood. The source of these receptors is a man aged 18 to 30 with type 1 diabetes.

The table lists this clone with a few counts. V gene TRBV5-1 combines with J gene TRBJ2-3; no clear D gene. In germline, CDR1 is SGHRS, CDR2 YFSETQ. The CDR3 runs 12 residues. The germline V and J ends were trimmed by 3 bases and 7 bases, with 9 bases remaining between them. In nucleotides, the CDR3 is TGCGCCAGCAGCTCGATAGAGAATACGCAGTATTTT. This sequence encodes CASSSIENTQYF.

This clone was picked up a small number of times. V and J are TRBV7-9 and TRBJ2-1, with D perhaps TRBD2 (6 bases). CDR1 is SEHNR, CDR2 FQNEAQ, per germline (reference sequence). Trimming took off 11 bases at V and 4 bases at J, with 21 bases between the two ends. The CDR3 spans 15 residues. The CDR3 reads CAGGSRRGAYNEQFF. The CDR3, as DNA: TGTGCCGGGGGTTCTAGGAGGGGAGCATACAATGAGCAGTTCTTC.

Note on this clone: A much larger clone sits a single nucleotide away, making a read error possible. This chain connects TRBV30 to TRBJ1-1, with D possibly matching TRBD1 (5 bases). The CDR3 is 15 residues long. The germline gives CDR1 GTSNPN, CDR2 SVGIG (reference sequence). V dropped 3 bases and J dropped 1 base, with 15 bases sitting between them. The CDR3 region is CAWRVRQSWNTEAFF. The CDR3 coding sequence is TGTGCCTGGAGGGTAAGACAGTCGTGGAACACTGAAGCTTTCTTT.

This clone was found a few times. This chain joins TRBV4-2 and TRBJ2-3; no clear D gene. This CDR3 comprises 15 residues. The germline gives CDR1 LGHNA, CDR2 YNFKEQ. Trimming took 6 bases from V and 0 from J, leaving 13 bases between them. This CDR3 is CASSLETGSTDTQYF. The CDR3 DNA reads as TGTGCCAGCAGTCTAGAGACGGGTAGCACAGATACGCAGTATTTT.

The sample holds a few counts of this clone. The chain employs TRBV5-6 and TRBJ2-3; 8 nucleotides line up with TRBD2. The germline gives CDR1 SGHDT, CDR2 YYEEEE. This CDR3 has 17 amino acids. The trim removed 0 bases at V and 2 bases at J, leaving 8 bases unmatched. CDR3 region: CASSLALLAAYTDTQYF. CDR3 nucleotides: TGTGCCAGCAGCTTGGCCCTACTAGCGGCTTACACAGATACGCAGTATTTT.

The V gene is TRBV11-2, the J gene TRBJ1-2, with a possible D match to TRBD1 (6 bases). This CDR3 comprises 13 residues. Germline lookup yields CDR1 SGHAT and CDR2 FQNNGV. V gave up 0 bases and J gave up 4 bases, with 6 bases separating them. The CDR3: CASSLEQGYGYTF. The CDR3 DNA reads as TGTGCCAGCAGCTTAGAACAGGGCTATGGCTACACCTTC.

This clone was counted at least ten times. This chain uses TRBV10-3 with TRBJ2-7; 7 positions match TRBD2. V was clipped by 0 bases and J by 3 bases; unmatched bases: 5. Germline-derived CDR1 and CDR2 are ENHRY and SYGVKD. The CDR3 is 15 residues long. In nucleotides, the CDR3 is TGTGCCATCAGTGAGTCCGGGACTACCATCTACGAGCAGTACTTC. This gives the protein CAISESGTTIYEQYF.

This clone has just a few counts. The chain combines TRBV7-2 with TRBJ2-3; D gene ambiguous. Trimming stripped 2 bases from V and 2 bases from J, with 8 bases between. The CDR3 loop spans 14 amino acids. Germline CDR1 and CDR2: SGHTA and FQGNSA. For the CDR3, the DNA is TGTGCCAGCAGCTTAAGAGCCTACACAGATACGCAGTATTTT. It codes for CASSLRAYTDTQYF.

This clone has only a few counts. The chain joins TRBV28 to TRBJ1-1, with D perhaps TRBD1 (5 bases). V shed 5 bases and J shed 4 bases, with 14 bases lying between them. Germline V gives CDR1 MDHEN, CDR2 SYDVKM. This CDR3 contains 14 residues. The DNA of the CDR3 is TGTGCCAGCAGTCTGGGGCTTATGGGCACTGAAGCTTTCTTT. This gives the protein CASSLGLMGTEAFF.

This clone occurred a few times. V gene TRBV29-1 combines with J gene TRBJ2-1, with 14 nucleotides matching TRBD2. The CDR3 is 15 residues long. Trimming cost V 3 bases and J 5 bases; bases outside gene matches: 3. CDR1 is SQVTM, CDR2 ANQGSEA, per germline. CDR3 amino acids: CSVEGTSGRNNEQFF. In DNA, the CDR3 is TGCAGCGTTGAGGGGACTAGCGGGAGAAACAATGAGCAGTTCTTC.

The V gene is TRBV6-5, the J gene TRBJ2-2, with D unclear. The CDR3 is 16 amino acids. CDR1 MNHEY and CDR2 SVGAGI come from the germline V gene. V was clipped by 0 bases and J by 4 bases, with 12 bases between them. The CDR3 here is CASSYSVSTFTGELFF. The CDR3 DNA sequence: TGTGCCAGCAGTTACTCGGTCTCTACCTTCACCGGGGAGCTGTTTTTT.

This clone was seen only a few times. The chain couples TRBV10-3 to TRBJ2-3; TRBD1 matches 8 bases. This CDR3 is 14 amino acids long. V was clipped by 6 bases and J by 6 bases; unmatched bases: 8. CDR1 ENHRY and CDR2 SYGVKD come from the germline V gene. This CDR3 is CAISPGQGKDTQYF. In DNA, the CDR3 is TGTGCCATCAGCCCAGGACAGGGAAAGGATACGCAGTATTTT.

The genes are TRBV10-3 and TRBJ2-3; TRBD1 matches 10 bases. The length of the CDR3 is 14 residues. Germline V gives CDR1 ENHRY, CDR2 SYGVKD. The junction had 5 bases not matched to a gene; V was cut back by 6 bases and J by 5 bases. The CDR3: CAIRAGQGGDTQYF. The CDR3 region has the DNA TGTGCCATCAGGGCTGGACAGGGGGGAGATACGCAGTATTTT.

In this sample, this clone turned up a few times. The genes are TRBV15 and TRBJ2-5; no firm D call. This CDR3 comprises 14 residues. Germline loops: CDR1 LNHNV, CDR2 YYDKDF (reference sequence). Trimming removed 3 bases at V and 0 bases at J, with 8 bases between. The CDR3 region has the DNA TGTGCCACCAGCAGCGGGCACCACCAAGAGACCCAGTACTTC. Translated: CATSSGHHQETQYF.

The rearrangement joins TRBV30 to TRBJ2-5; 11 positions match TRBD2. The germline gives CDR1 GTSNPN, CDR2 SVGIG (reference sequence). V lost 0 bases to trimming and J lost 2 bases; unmatched junction nucleotides: 2. This CDR3 is 15 amino acids long. CDR3 nucleotide sequence: TGTGCCTGGAGTGTGGGACTAGCGGTTCAAGAGACCCAGTACTTC. Translating gives CAWSVGLAVQETQYF.

This clone was seen at least ten times. This rearrangement joins TRBV2 to TRBJ1-1; the D is unclear. V lost 0 bases to trimming and J lost 0 bases, with 11 bases between them. The CDR3 is 16 amino acids. Germline V gives CDR1 SNHLY, CDR2 FYNNEI. The CDR3 region has the DNA TGTGCCAGCAGTGAAGCTCGTCAGTCGATGAACACTGAAGCTTTCTTT. This sequence encodes CASSEARQSMNTEAFF.

This clone was counted between two and nine times. This chain uses TRBV5-4 with TRBJ2-7, with D possibly TRBD1 on 5 matching bases. Germline V gene lookup returns CDR1 SGHNT and CDR2 YYREEE (reference sequence). This CDR3 is built from 12 residues. V lost 4 bases and J 6 bases, leaving 11 bases between the germline ends. In DNA, the CDR3 is TGTGCCAGCAGCCTCGACAGCCTCGAGCAGTACTTC. Translated, it gives CASSLDSLEQYF.

The chain carries TRBV6-8 and TRBJ2-7, with 10 nucleotides matching TRBD2. This CDR3 contains 14 residues. Per germline, CDR1 MNHGY and CDR2 SAAAGT. J gave up 3 bases and V 6 bases, and 5 bases lay outside the gene matches. The CDR3 loop reads CASSTGTSVYEQYF. CDR3 nucleotide sequence: TGTGCCAGCAGCACCGGGACTAGCGTCTACGAGCAGTACTTC.

This clone was counted only a few times. V usage is TRBV7-2 and J usage is TRBJ2-5; either TRBD1 or TRBD2 may fit D (6 bases each). The CDR3 spans 15 residues. Germline CDR1 SGHTA, CDR2 FQGNSA. V dropped 4 bases and J dropped 2 bases, with 14 bases sitting between them. The CDR3 is CASSSRGRAQETQYF. The CDR3 coding sequence is TGTGCCAGCAGCTCCCGGGGGCGGGCACAAGAGACCCAGTACTTC.

The chain is built from TRBV9 and TRBJ2-7; D unclear. Germline CDR1 is SGDLS and CDR2 is YYNGEE. V was cut by 2 bases and J by 4 bases, with 16 bases left in between. The CDR3 is 15 residues long. This CDR3 is CASSVDVTFEYEQYF. For the CDR3, the DNA is TGTGCCAGCAGCGTCGACGTGACATTCGAATACGAGCAGTACTTC.